This TCR beta chain was captured by sequencing in a study of shared clonotypes between healthy human individuals. About 30,000 T cell genomes (about 210 ng DNA) went into each sorted-subset replicate. The table came from immunoSEQ multiplex PCR; TCRdb's copy has only in-frame clones and leaves some out. In the table there are some 95,000 clones, 67% of which are singletons. None of the donors, who were healthy HIV-negative adults, had recently had acute infections or vaccinations. On this clone: The antigen is not known. A clone one base away is much larger, so this may be a read error.

The study, taken as a whole, reports: Owing to a small donor count, the genetic and exposure-history diversity represented was limited. Non-shared clonotypes had lower generation probabilities than those shared by all four donors.

This CDR3 region has 14 residues. Germline V gene data show CDR1 as SGHVS and CDR2 as FNYEAQ. The V and J ends lost 5 bases and 8 bases respectively, with 16 bases between them. The source is a man younger than 40 in good health. The chain employs TRBV7-6 and TRBJ2-4, with a tentative D call TRBD2 (7 bases). The sample consisted of memory CD8+ T cells sorted from blood. Subset defined: CD45RO+ cells pooled with CCR7-negative TemRA cells. CDR3 region: CASSQGLGGDIQYF. CDR3 nucleotides: TGTGCCAGCAGCCAGGGGCTGGGGGGGGACATTCAGTACTTC.